A single T cell receptor (beta chain) is shown here with its context. Antigen: not known. This specimen comes from a study of T cell repertoires in cytomegalovirus infection. TCRdb reprocessed the reads with MiXCR, giving one entry per CDR3 protein. The sample comprises some 920,000 distinct CDR3 sequences, roughly 31% of which are singletons, and over 11% rests with the top ten. V shed 4 bases and J shed 3 bases, with 15 bases lying between them. The length of the CDR3 is 15 residues. Germline CDR1 reads SGHDT; CDR2 reads YYEEEE. The material was cultured CD8+ T cells from PBMCs, obtained from culture after CMV antigen stimulation. The source of this sequence is a human donor in good health (CMV status not recorded). Some clones in this sample may be carry-over from other donors' samples. The rearrangement links TRBV5-6 to TRBJ2-3; a weak D match, TRBD2 (6 bases). CDR3 sequence reads: CASSPRDGGTDTQYF. The CDR3 coding sequence is TGTGCCAGCAGCCCGAGGGACGGGGGAACAGATACGCAGTATTTT.